The 16 T cell receptor beta chains below all came from one sample that was sequenced in a study of post-analysis software for immune sequencing data. Overall study results and limits: A handful of TRBV segments appeared more often in patients than in controls, and TRBV5-6, TRBV5-1 and TRBV20-1 were among these.

These receptors have no identified antigens. TCR beta cDNA libraries included unique molecular identifiers. From the PCR reads, TCRdb called clonotypes with MiXCR, one entry per CDR3 protein. There are about 540,000 distinct CDR3 sequences in the sample; approximately 34% occur only once, and 4.5% to 7.5% lies in the top ten. The material sequenced was blood. These receptors all come from a girl aged 2-17 years with multiple sclerosis.

The rearrangement links TRBV5-1 to TRBJ1-2, with a possible D match to TRBD1 (5 bases). Deletions cut 7 bases from V and 8 bases from J, with 18 bases between. This CDR3 contains 13 residues. CDR1 is SGHRS, CDR2 YFSETQ, per germline. The DNA for the CDR3 is TGCGCCAGCCGGGACGAGGGGTCTGGCGGCTACACCTTC. Translation gives CASRDEGSGGYTF.

As to this clonotype: Because the CDR3 is missing its conserved closing phenylalanine or tryptophan, this is likely a read error. V gene TRBV4-1 combines with J gene TRBJ2-3, with D unclear. The germline V gene encodes CDR1 MGHRA and CDR2 YSYEKL. Trimming left V 3 bases short and J 2 bases short, with 6 bases between. This CDR3 spans 13 amino acids. This CDR3 is CASSQAVTDTQYL. For the CDR3, the DNA is TGCGCCAGCAGCCAGGCAGTCACAGATACGCAGTATTTG.

This rearrangement joins TRBV20-1 to TRBJ1-2; D gene unclear. CDR1 and CDR2 (germline): DFQATT, SNEGSKA (reference sequence). V shed 6 bases and J shed 8 bases, with 16 bases lying between them. The CDR3 is 12 residues long. The CDR3 is CSAPPSGSGYTF. CDR3 nucleotides: TGCAGTGCCCCGCCTTCGGGTTCCGGCTACACCTTC.

This rearrangement joins TRBV29-1 to TRBJ2-1, with 8 bases identical to TRBD1. Germline loops: CDR1 SQVTM, CDR2 ANQGSEA. J was trimmed by 5 bases and V by 4 bases; bases with no gene match: 10. The CDR3 runs to 15 residues. CDR3 residues: CSVVSPGTGDNEQFF. CDR3 in DNA: TGCAGCGTTGTGTCCCCGGGGACAGGAGACAATGAGCAGTTCTTC.

This clonotype has more than one count but fewer than ten. The chain combines TRBV5-6 with TRBJ2-3, with 10 bases fitting TRBD1. The CDR3 has 16 amino acids. V shed 2 bases and J 0 bases; nucleotides not matched to a gene: 3. From germline, CDR1 is SGHDT and CDR2 YYEEEE. CDR3 nucleotide sequence: TGTGCCAGCAGCTTTGGGACAGGGGCTAGCACAGATACGCAGTATTTT. It codes for CASSFGTGASTDTQYF. Based on the CDR3 plus reference TRBV5-6 and TRBJ2-3, the full variable domain is DAGVTQSPTHLIKTRGQQVTLRCSPKSGHDTVSWYQQALGQGPQFIFQYYEEEERQRGNFPDRFSGHQFPNYSSELNVNALLLGDSALYLCASSFGTGASTDTQYFGPGTRLTVL.

This chain uses TRBV9 with TRBJ2-1; 11 bases match TRBD2. There are 15 residues in the CDR3. The V and J ends lost 4 bases and 10 bases, in that order; junction bases with no gene match: 10. CDR1 SGDLS and CDR2 YYNGEE come from the germline V gene. The CDR3 protein is CASSLGLADSYEQFF. The CDR3 DNA reads TGTGCCAGCAGCCTGGGACTAGCGGACTCCTACGAGCAGTTCTTC.

The V call is TRBV14, the J call TRBJ2-3; TRBD1 is a possible D gene (6 bases). V was clipped by 2 bases and J by 3 bases, with 15 bases between them. The CDR3 totals 16 residues. Germline assignment: CDR1 SGHDN and CDR2 FVKESK. CDR3 in amino acids: CASSQSGRGRTDTQYF. The CDR3 nucleotides are TGTGCCAGCAGCCAATCGGGCAGGGGCAGGACAGATACGCAGTATTTT.

The rearrangement uses TRBV15 and TRBJ1-4; D remains unclear. Germline V gene lookup returns CDR1 LNHNV and CDR2 YYDKDF (reference sequence). Between the trimmed V and J ends, which lost 3 bases and 5 bases, there was a span of 16 bases. The CDR3 runs 16 residues. The CDR3 DNA reads TGTGCCACCAGCAGGGGCCCCATCAGCAGGAATGAAAAACTGTTTTTT. Protein sequence: CATSRGPISRNEKLFF.

In nucleotides, the CDR3 is TGTGCCAGCAGCGGAGCCGGGACAGGGAGGAATGAGCAGTTCTTC. Translating gives CASSGAGTGRNEQFF. The chain recombines TRBV9 with TRBJ2-1; the match to TRBD1 covers 9 bases. There are 15 residues in the CDR3. Germline lookup yields CDR1 SGDLS and CDR2 YYNGEE. V trimming: 3 bases; J trimming: 7 bases; junction bases outside the gene matches: 8.

This clonotype has only a few counts. The chain carries TRBV28 and TRBJ1-6; D possibly corresponds to TRBD1 (6 bases). Germline V gives CDR1 MDHEN, CDR2 SYDVKM. Trimming removed 2 bases from V and 4 bases from J, with 9 bases in between. The CDR3 runs to 15 residues. The CDR3: CASSLGQLYNSPLHF. The DNA for the CDR3 is TGTGCCAGCAGTTTAGGACAGCTTTATAATTCACCCCTCCACTTT.

The chain couples TRBV28 to TRBJ2-6, with 8 bases matching TRBD1. V shed 3 bases and J 4 bases; nucleotides not matched to a gene: 17. Germline CDR1 is MDHEN and CDR2 is SYDVKM. CDR3 length: 20 residues. CDR3 loop: CASSFLGTGKTHSGANVLTF. In DNA, the CDR3 is TGTGCCAGCAGTTTCCTTGGGACAGGAAAAACTCACTCCGGGGCCAACGTCCTGACTTTC.

The chain uses TRBV15 and TRBJ2-3, with unresolved D. Germline V gene data show CDR1 as LNHNV and CDR2 as YYDKDF (reference sequence). The CDR3 has 15 residues. The V and J ends lost 4 bases and 7 bases respectively, with 18 bases between them. CDR3 loop: CATSTATQVGNTQYF. The CDR3 region has the DNA TGTGCCACCAGCACCGCCACGCAGGTAGGAAATACGCAGTATTTT.

This clonotype was recorded many times. The chain couples TRBV7-9 to TRBJ2-1; a weak D match, TRBD2 (5 bases). The CDR3 runs to 15 residues. Trimming took off 4 bases at V and 5 bases at J, with 15 bases between the two ends. Germline V gene lookup returns CDR1 SEHNR and CDR2 FQNEAQ (reference sequence). CDR3 sequence (DNA): TGTGCCAGCAGCTCCTCACTAGGAATGAACAATGAGCAGTTCTTC. It yields the protein CASSSSLGMNNEQFF.

A note on this clonotype: One end of the junction is discordant with germline, which a read error may explain. The chain joins TRBV7-9 to TRBJ1-4, with D unclear. The CDR3 spans 14 residues. The germline CDR1 and CDR2 sequences are SEHNR and FQNEAQ (reference sequence). The CDR3 protein is CASSLGFGNEKRFF. In nucleotides, the CDR3 is TGTGCCAGCAGCTTGGGGTTCGGGAATGAAAAACGGTTTTTT.

About this clonotype: The junction differs from germline at one of its ends, possibly a read error. This chain joins TRBV3-1 and TRBJ2-3; 9 nucleotides align to TRBD2. CDR3 size: 19 residues. Germline-derived CDR1 and CDR2 are LGHDT and YNNKEL (reference sequence). This chain's CDR3 is CAGSQDTASGVRGTDTQYF. Written as DNA, the CDR3 is TGTGCCGGCAGCCAAGATACGGCTAGCGGGGTTAGGGGAACAGATACGCAGTATTTT.

This clonotype was observed a few times. V gene TRBV2 combines with J gene TRBJ2-3; TRBD2 is a possible D gene (6 bases). This CDR3 spans 13 amino acids. V was clipped by 4 bases and J by 6 bases, with 11 bases between them. Germline V gene data show CDR1 as SNHLY and CDR2 as FYNNEI. Written as DNA, the CDR3 is TGTGCCAGCAGTGGTAGGGAGGTGGATACGCAGTATTTT. It specifies CASSGREVDTQYF. The whole variable domain, filled in from reference TRBV2 and TRBJ2-3, reads EPEVTQTPSHQVTQMGQEVILRCVPISNHLYFYWYRQILGQKVEFLVSFYNNEISEKSEIFDDQFSVERPDGSNFTLKIRSTKLEDSAMYFCASSGREVDTQYFGPGTRLTVL.